These 13 T cell receptor beta chains share one sample of origin, sequenced in a study of cytomegalovirus exposure and HLA in healthy donors. 60 Vbeta and 13 Jbeta primers were used in PCR. TCRdb's table, derived via immunoSEQ multiplex PCR, lists solely in-frame clones and lacks some. The data show under 150,000 clones, about 79% seen once. Sequenced sample: PBMCs. These receptors all come from a female donor in good health and CMV-seropositive.

The J gene is TRBJ2-2, the V gene TRBV11-2; 8 bases match TRBD1. The V and J ends lost 5 bases and 7 bases, in that order; junction bases with no gene match: 6. There are 14 residues in the CDR3. The germline V gene encodes CDR1 SGHAT and CDR2 FQNNGV. This CDR3 is CASSRTGIGGELFF. The CDR3 bases are TGTGCCAGCAGCCGGACAGGGATCGGCGGGGAGCTGTTTTTT. The full variable domain, completed using reference TRBV11-2 and TRBJ2-2, is EAGVAQSPRYKIIEKRQSVAFWCNPISGHATLYWYQQILGQGPKLLIQFQNNGVVDDSQLPKDRFSAERLKGVDSTLKIQPAKLEDSAVYLCASSRTGIGGELFFGEGSRLTVL.

The chain recombines TRBV21-1 with TRBJ2-5; the table's D call TRBD2 went unverified against the DNA. TRBV21-1 is an annotated pseudogene. This CDR3 is built from 12 residues. This CDR3 is CAINGGRETQYF. In nucleotides, the CDR3 is TGTGCCATTAATGGGGGGAGGGAGACCCAGTACTTC.

The rearrangement links TRBV5-1 to TRBJ1-3, with D perhaps matching TRBD1 (6 bases). Per germline, CDR1 SGHRS and CDR2 YFSETQ. The length of the CDR3 is 16 residues. Between the trimmed V and J ends, which lost 2 bases and 0 bases, there was a span of 12 bases. The chain's CDR3 is CASSFGPQGSGNTIYF. CDR3 DNA: TGCGCCAGCAGCTTTGGCCCACAGGGCTCTGGAAACACCATATATTTT.

CDR3 region: CASSVGQWDGYTF. The CDR3 nucleotides are TGTGCCAGCAGTGTAGGACAGTGGGATGGCTACACCTTC. The chain recombines TRBV6-6 with TRBJ1-2, with a tentative D call TRBD1 (6 bases). The CDR3 sequence is 13 residues long. V was clipped by 5 bases and J by 6 bases, with 13 bases between them. Germline V CDR1 and CDR2: MNHNY, SVGAGI (reference sequence).

This clone was observed once. This chain uses TRBV25-1 with TRBJ2-1, with TRBD2 matching 10 bases. V was clipped by 3 bases and J by 8 bases; unmatched bases: 4. CDR1 and CDR2 from the germline V gene are MGHDK and SYGVNS. This CDR3 is 14 amino acids long. The CDR3 DNA follows: TGTGCCAGCAGTGATACTAGCGGGGACTATGAGCAGTTCTTC. This encodes CASSDTSGDYEQFF.

V and J are TRBV12-5 and TRBJ1-1; the D is unclear. Per the germline V gene, CDR1 is LGHNT and CDR2 is FRNRAP. The CDR3 extends over 12 amino acids. Between the trimmed V and J ends, which lost 1 base and 8 bases, there was a span of 8 bases. The CDR3: CASGLGQAEAFF. CDR3 nucleotides: TGTGCTAGTGGTTTGGGCCAAGCCGAAGCTTTCTTT. The whole variable domain, remainder taken from reference TRBV12-5 and TRBJ1-1, is DARVTQTPRHKVTEMGQEVTMRCQPILGHNTVFWYRQTMMQGLELLAYFRNRAPLDDSGMPKDRFSAEMPDATLATLKIQPSEPRDSAVYFCASGLGQAEAFFGQGTRLTVV.

This chain connects TRBV19 to TRBJ2-2; 8 bases fit TRBD2. Looked up from germline, CDR1 is LNHDA and CDR2 is SQIVND (reference sequence). The CDR3 extends over 13 amino acids. With 6 bases clipped from V and 9 bases from J, the junction kept 6 bases outside the gene matches. The CDR3 loop is CASSPERGRELFF. DNA of the CDR3: TGTGCCAGTAGCCCGGAGCGGGGGAGGGAGCTGTTTTTT.

The rearrangement joins TRBV18 to TRBJ1-2; a weak D match, TRBD1 (5 bases). Trimming took off 2 bases at V and 8 bases at J, with 18 bases between the two ends. The length of the CDR3 is 15 residues. Germline-derived CDR1 and CDR2 are KGHSH and LQKENI. CDR3 protein: CASSPVQEGPGGYTF. Written as DNA, the CDR3 is TGTGCCAGCTCACCAGTCCAGGAGGGGCCGGGGGGCTACACCTTC.

V usage is TRBV6-1 and J usage is TRBJ1-1; 8 bases fit TRBD1. Looked up from germline, CDR1 is MNHNS and CDR2 is SASEGT. After removal of 7 bases from V and 5 bases from J, the junction contained 9 bases not matched to a gene. The CDR3 runs 14 residues. The DNA for the CDR3 is TGTGCCAGCACTCAGGACAGGGAGGGGACTGAAGCTTTCTTT. Its protein product is CASTQDREGTEAFF.

The chain employs TRBV5-3 and TRBJ1-4; D is ambiguous. TRBV5-3 is sorted into the ORF group, with uncertain function. V lost 4 bases, J lost 9 bases, and 22 bases lay in between. There are 16 residues in the CDR3. CDR3 in DNA: TGTGCCAGAAGCCTACTGGAGCGGGAGGTCGATCAAAAACTGTTTTTT. Protein product: CARSLLEREVDQKLFF.

The chain has TRBV18 and TRBJ2-3, with D unclear. CDR3 size: 14 residues. Trimming stripped 6 bases from V and 2 bases from J, with 12 bases between. Germline lookup yields CDR1 KGHSH and CDR2 LQKENI. The chain's CDR3 is CASSLLSDTDTQYF. The CDR3 DNA reads TGTGCCAGCTCCCTCCTAAGCGACACAGATACGCAGTATTTT. Drawing the rest from reference TRBV18 and TRBJ2-3, the complete variable domain is NAGVMQNPRHLVRRRGQEARLRCSPMKGHSHVYWYRQLPEEGLKFMVYLQKENIIDESGMPKERFSAEFPKEGPSILRIQQVVRGDSAAYFCASSLLSDTDTQYFGPGTRLTVL.

The rearrangement links TRBV5-1 to TRBJ1-1; D uncertain. The CDR3 is 14 amino acids. Trimming cost V 0 bases and J 4 bases, with 10 bases left between them. The germline V gene encodes CDR1 SGHRS and CDR2 YFSETQ. CDR3 DNA sequence: TGCGCCAGCAGCTTGGAGCATCGGGGCACTGAAGCTTTCTTT. Translating gives CASSLEHRGTEAFF.

The chain recombines TRBV7-9 with TRBJ2-5, with 8 nucleotides matching TRBD2. V was pared by 8 bases and J by 2 bases, with 16 bases of the junction left unmatched. The CDR3 sequence is 17 residues long. Per germline, CDR1 SEHNR and CDR2 FQNEAQ (reference sequence). The CDR3 region has the DNA TGTGCCAGCCAGCTTAGGAGGAGCGGGAGAGGGCAAGAGACCCAGTACTTC. Translating gives CASQLRRSGRGQETQYF.